This T cell receptor beta chain stems from a study of T-cell reconstitution after alpha-beta-depleted transplantation in children. This clonotype was observed at least ten times. The germline CDR1 and CDR2 sequences are SGHRS and YFSETQ. CDR3 length: 16 residues. V lost 4 bases and J lost 0; bases outside the gene matches: 5. Researchers prepared the TCRbeta library using unique molecular identifiers, the study reports. A single record per CDR3 protein comes from TCRdb applying MiXCR to the PCR reads. Of over 150,000 distinct CDR3 sequences in the sample, 13% to 15% were seen once. The TCR comes from a human donor who donated a stem cell graft to a child with acute lymphoblastic leukemia. The chain carries TRBV5-1 and TRBJ2-4; TRBD2 aligns across 9 bases. The material sequenced was PBMCs from the stem cell graft donor, taken from the stem cell graft. This chain's CDR3 is CASSLLAGLAKNIQYF. The CDR3 coding sequence is TGCGCCAGCAGCCTGCTAGCGGGATTAGCCAAAAACATTCAGTACTTC.